The present T cell receptor beta chain was sequenced within a study of shared clonotypes between healthy human individuals. The data were produced by immunoSEQ multiplex PCR, yet TCRdb's version contains in-frame clones alone and is incomplete. The sample has over a million clones, over 95% seen once. The CDR3 spans 12 residues. The V end lost 3 bases, the J end lost 0 bases, and 6 bases lay between the germline ends. CDR1 and CDR2 (germline): GTSNPN, SVGIG (reference sequence). This clone was counted a single time. This same CDR3 is encoded by further DNA sequences in the sample. The chain employs TRBV30 and TRBJ2-7; tentatively, D is TRBD1 (6 bases). This TCR came from a man aged 25 to 40 in good health. The specimen was naive CD4+ T cells sorted from blood. Documented subset: CD45RA+ positively selected. The chain's CDR3 is CAWRGASYEQYF. CDR3 in DNA: TGTGCCTGGAGGGGGGCCTCCTACGAGCAGTACTTC.